What follows are 24 T cell receptor beta chains derived from one specimen sequenced in a study of human T cells and chemical hapten exposure. Time point indicated: patch test 1, 2 weeks after DPC sensitization. Documented treatment: therapeutic diphenylcyclopropenone sensitization with weekly scalp DPC. The starting material, unfractionated whole blood, was used for total RNA extraction. TCRdb reprocessed the RACE reads via MiXCR and lists one record per CDR3 protein. The table has roughly 50,000 distinct CDR3 sequences, approximately 11% seen once; the top ten hold about 1.7%. Specimen: whole blood, collected in connection with sensitization to the hapten diphenylcyclopropenone (DPC). The receptor source for this set is a woman aged 40 to 50 with alopecia areata. Some clones in this sample may be carry-over from other donors' samples.

This clonotype was found many times. The V call is TRBV29-1, the J call TRBJ2-7; D tentatively reads TRBD1 or TRBD2 (5 bases each). The V end lost 7 bases, the J end lost 6 bases, and 13 bases lay between the germline ends. Germline V gene sequence: CDR1 SQVTM, CDR2 ANQGSEA. This CDR3 contains 11 residues. In nucleotides, the CDR3 is TGCAGCGCCGGGACCCGCGGCGAGCAGTACTTC. Translating it yields CSAGTRGEQYF.

The V call is TRBV28, the J call TRBJ1-1, with TRBD1 identical over 8 bases. The CDR3 totals 15 residues. V shed 7 bases and J 5 bases; nucleotides not matched to a gene: 12. The germline CDR1 and CDR2 sequences are MDHEN and SYDVKM. Here the CDR3 reads CASNRRTGRGTEAFF. The CDR3 nucleotides read TGTGCCAGCAACCGCCGGACAGGGAGGGGAACTGAAGCTTTCTTT.

This chain joins TRBV20-1 and TRBJ2-3; D might be TRBD1 (6 bases). Germline CDR1 is DFQATT and CDR2 is SNEGSKA (reference sequence). The CDR3 is 15 amino acids. Trimming removed 3 bases from V and 3 bases from J, with 16 bases in between. The CDR3 is CSASRRDIGTDTQYF. The CDR3 bases are TGCAGTGCTAGCAGACGGGACATTGGAACAGATACGCAGTATTTT.

The V and J genes are TRBV29-1 and TRBJ2-7; unclear D gene. The CDR3 has 11 residues. Germline V gene data show CDR1 as SQVTM and CDR2 as ANQGSEA. Deletions cut 7 bases from V and 3 bases from J, with 10 bases between. The CDR3 is CSALTDYEQYF. The CDR3, as DNA: TGCAGCGCGCTAACCGACTACGAGCAGTACTTC.

V usage is TRBV20-1 and J usage is TRBJ2-5; perhaps D is TRBD1 or TRBD2 (5 bases each). This CDR3 has 15 residues. The germline gives CDR1 DFQATT, CDR2 SNEGSKA (reference sequence). V lost 0 bases, J lost 7 bases, and 18 bases lay in between. The CDR3 DNA follows: TGCAGTGCTAGAGATGGGGTTACAGGACTTGTGACCCAGTACTTC. Translated, it gives CSARDGVTGLVTQYF.

This clonotype came up a few times. The V gene is TRBV11-2, the J gene TRBJ2-3, with TRBD2 as a possible D gene (5 bases). CDR1 is SGHAT, CDR2 FQNNGV, per germline. This CDR3 contains 14 residues. Trimming removed 2 bases from V and 2 bases from J, with 8 bases in between. The CDR3 region has the DNA TGTGCCAGCAGCTTATGGGAGACCACAGATACGCAGTATTTT. Its protein product is CASSLWETTDTQYF.

This clonotype has at least ten counts. In nucleotides, the CDR3 is TGCGCCAGCAGTGAAACGGTCCTACGAGGGCAGTACTTC. Translated: CASSETVLRGQYF. The genes are TRBV10-2 and TRBJ2-7; D remains unclear. The CDR3 runs to 13 residues. CDR1 is WSHSY and CDR2 is SAAADI in the germline V gene. Trimming removed 3 bases at V and 9 bases at J, with 15 bases between.

This clonotype was seen only a few times. The chain is built from TRBV24-1 and TRBJ1-5, with D possibly being TRBD1 (6 bases). V was cut by 2 bases and J by 4 bases, with 14 bases left in between. Per germline, CDR1 KGHDR and CDR2 SFDVKD. This CDR3 has 16 amino acids. CDR3: CATSDSTGRGNQPQHF. CDR3 bases: TGTGCCACCAGTGATTCTACAGGGAGAGGAAATCAGCCCCAGCATTTT.

This clonotype has more than one count but fewer than ten. This chain connects TRBV20-1 to TRBJ2-3; 11 bases fit TRBD2. The CDR3 extends over 16 amino acids. The germline gives CDR1 DFQATT, CDR2 SNEGSKA (reference sequence). The V gene end was trimmed by 1 base and the J gene end by 4 bases; junction bases not matched to a gene: 7. The CDR3 protein is CSARASLAGAADTQYF. The CDR3, as DNA: TGCAGTGCTAGAGCCTCACTAGCGGGGGCAGCAGATACGCAGTATTTT.

The chain uses TRBV18 and TRBJ1-1; the D gene is possibly TRBD1 (6 bases). From germline, CDR1 is KGHSH and CDR2 LQKENI. V lost 6 bases, J lost 5 bases, and 19 bases lay in between. The length of the CDR3 is 15 residues. This chain's CDR3 is CASSLQGTRGTEAFF. In DNA form, the CDR3 reads TGTGCCAGCTCCCTACAAGGGACAAGGGGGACTGAAGCTTTCTTT. The full variable domain, with the rest looked up from reference TRBV18 and TRBJ1-1, is NAGVMQNPRHLVRRRGQEARLRCSPMKGHSHVYWYRQLPEEGLKFMVYLQKENIIDESGMPKERFSAEFPKEGPSILRIQQVVRGDSAAYFCASSLQGTRGTEAFFGQGTRLTVV.

This clonotype has more than one count but fewer than ten. The chain has TRBV4-1 and TRBJ1-3; 11 nucleotides match TRBD1. CDR1 and CDR2 from the germline V gene are MGHRA and YSYEKL. The length of the CDR3 is 15 residues. V dropped 1 base and J dropped 7; count of bases not matched to a gene: 3. This CDR3 reads CASSQVDRGLNTIYF. The CDR3 DNA reads TGCGCCAGCAGCCAAGTGGACAGGGGGCTGAACACCATATATTTT.

This clonotype was seen ten or more times. V is TRBV6-2 or TRBV6-3 and J is TRBJ2-7; 9 bases line up with TRBD1. Trimming removed 6 bases from V and 7 bases from J; junction bases left unmatched: 16. The CDR3 runs 16 residues. The germline V gene has CDR1 MNHEY and CDR2 SVGEGT. CDR3 in amino acids: CASSDNRGRLLREQYF. DNA for the CDR3: TGTGCCAGCAGCGATAACAGGGGGCGTCTACTGCGGGAGCAGTACTTC.

This clonotype was seen a handful of times. The genes are TRBV6-5 and TRBJ2-7; 7 nucleotides match TRBD1. The CDR3 covers 14 residues. J lost 2 bases, V lost 2 bases, and 3 bases had no gene match. CDR1 and CDR2 (germline): MNHEY, SVGAGI. CDR3 coding DNA: TGTGCCAGCAGTTACCTGGGACAGCCCTACGAGCAGTACTTC. It yields the protein CASSYLGQPYEQYF.

This clonotype has only a few counts. The chain links TRBV6-5 to TRBJ2-7, with 7 positions matching TRBD2. Unmatched junction bases numbered 13, after V lost 2 bases and J lost 3 bases. The CDR3 runs 17 residues. The germline gives CDR1 MNHEY, CDR2 SVGAGI. CDR3 nucleotides: TGTGCCAGCAGTTACCGAAGTTGGCGCGGGAGTTTCTACGAGCAGTACTTC. The encoded protein is CASSYRSWRGSFYEQYF.

This clonotype was seen only a few times. The gene calls are TRBV6-2 or TRBV6-3 and TRBJ2-5, with 8 bases that match TRBD1. V shed 6 bases and J 3 bases; nucleotides not matched to a gene: 12. The CDR3 is 16 amino acids. Germline lookup yields CDR1 MNHEY and CDR2 SVGEGT. DNA of the CDR3: TGTGCCAGCAGCCCCCATGGACAGGGCGGTGAAGAGACCCAGTACTTC. Translated: CASSPHGQGGEETQYF.

In this sample, this clonotype turned up a few times. V and J are TRBV20-1 and TRBJ2-1; D gene uncertain. CDR1 is DFQATT and CDR2 is SNEGSKA in the germline V gene (reference sequence). Trimming stripped 1 base from V and 9 bases from J, with 10 bases between. The CDR3 has 12 residues. The CDR3 loop reads CSARASRAEQFF. In DNA form, the CDR3 reads TGCAGTGCTAGAGCCAGCCGGGCTGAGCAGTTCTTC.

The V call is TRBV5-6, the J call TRBJ2-4, with D tentatively TRBD2 (6 bases). Trimming cost V 2 bases and J 8 bases, with 11 bases left between them. CDR1 and CDR2 from the germline V gene are SGHDT and YYEEEE. There are 13 residues in the CDR3. The CDR3 bases are TGTGCCAGCAGCTTCTCCGGGAGCGACATTCAGTACTTC. This encodes CASSFSGSDIQYF.

The V and J genes are TRBV20-1 and TRBJ2-1; tentative D call: TRBD1 (5 bases). The CDR3 sequence is 17 residues long. V was cut by 0 bases and J by 0 bases, with 15 bases left in between. Germline values: CDR1 DFQATT, CDR2 SNEGSKA (reference sequence). CDR3 in DNA: TGCAGTGCTAGAGAGCTTAGGGGCAAGAGCTCCTACAATGAGCAGTTCTTC. This translates into CSARELRGKSSYNEQFF.

This clonotype was detected many times. The chain links TRBV10-3 to TRBJ2-3; 11 nucleotides agree with TRBD1. The CDR3 has 16 residues. The germline gives CDR1 ENHRY, CDR2 SYGVKD. With 4 bases clipped from V and 2 bases from J, the junction kept 5 bases outside the gene matches. In DNA, the CDR3 is TGTGCCATCAGTGGCCTAGGACAGGGGGCCACAGATACGCAGTATTTT. Amino acids: CAISGLGQGATDTQYF.

This clonotype was observed many times. The chain employs TRBV7-9 and TRBJ1-4, with TRBD1 as a possible D gene (6 bases). This CDR3 contains 14 residues. Between the trimmed V and J ends, which lost 5 bases and 8 bases, there was a span of 15 bases. Germline lookup yields CDR1 SEHNR and CDR2 FQNEAQ (reference sequence). The CDR3 DNA is TGTGCCAGCAGCGCGGACAGACGCAACGAAAAACTGTTTTTT. It translates to CASSADRRNEKLFF. The full variable domain, in which reference TRBV7-9 and TRBJ1-4 provide the parts outside the CDR3, is DTGVSQNPRHKITKRGQNVTFRCDPISEHNRLYWYRQTLGQGPEFLTYFQNEAQLEKSRLLSDRFSAERPKGSFSTLEIQRTEQGDSAMYLCASSADRRNEKLFFGSGTQLSVL.

This clonotype was counted ten times or more. This chain connects TRBV21-1 to TRBJ1-5; the table's D call TRBD1 went unverified against the DNA. TRBV21-1 is a pseudogene. The CDR3 runs 16 residues. The CDR3 sequence is CASLWTGEVIGQPQHF. In DNA, the CDR3 is TGTGCCAGCTTATGGACAGGGGAGGTCATCGGTCAGCCCCAGCATTTT.

This clonotype was observed at least ten times. This sequence joins TRBV10-3 and TRBJ1-1; 8 nucleotides agree with TRBD1. CDR3 length: 11 residues. J gave up 7 bases and V 10 bases, and 5 bases lay outside the gene matches. The germline gives CDR1 ENHRY, CDR2 SYGVKD. The CDR3: CATGQGSEAFF. CDR3 nucleotides: TGTGCCACCGGACAGGGAAGTGAAGCTTTCTTT.

The chain couples TRBV7-2 to TRBJ1-5; no definite D call. Germline V gene data show CDR1 as SGHTA and CDR2 as FQGNSA. CDR3 length: 14 amino acids. The V gene lost 2 bases and the J gene lost 3 bases, with 8 bases spanning the gap. As DNA, the CDR3 is TGTGCCAGCAGCTTACTGCTCACCAATCAGCCCCAGCATTTT. This encodes CASSLLLTNQPQHF. The full variable domain, completed using reference TRBV7-2 and TRBJ1-5, is GAGVSQSPSNKVTEKGKDVELRCDPISGHTALYWYRQSLGQGLEFLIYFQGNSAPDKSGLPSDRFSAERTGGSVSTLTIQRTQQEDSAVYLCASSLLLTNQPQHFGDGTRLSIL.

This clonotype was observed a handful of times. The chain links TRBV6-2 or TRBV6-3 to TRBJ2-1, with D possibly matching TRBD1 (6 bases). Deletions cut 8 bases from V and 6 bases from J, with 14 bases between. Germline V gives CDR1 MNHEY, CDR2 SVGEGT. The CDR3 extends over 13 amino acids. This CDR3 reads CASAPTGTNEQFF. DNA of the CDR3: TGTGCCAGCGCTCCTACAGGGACCAATGAGCAGTTCTTC.